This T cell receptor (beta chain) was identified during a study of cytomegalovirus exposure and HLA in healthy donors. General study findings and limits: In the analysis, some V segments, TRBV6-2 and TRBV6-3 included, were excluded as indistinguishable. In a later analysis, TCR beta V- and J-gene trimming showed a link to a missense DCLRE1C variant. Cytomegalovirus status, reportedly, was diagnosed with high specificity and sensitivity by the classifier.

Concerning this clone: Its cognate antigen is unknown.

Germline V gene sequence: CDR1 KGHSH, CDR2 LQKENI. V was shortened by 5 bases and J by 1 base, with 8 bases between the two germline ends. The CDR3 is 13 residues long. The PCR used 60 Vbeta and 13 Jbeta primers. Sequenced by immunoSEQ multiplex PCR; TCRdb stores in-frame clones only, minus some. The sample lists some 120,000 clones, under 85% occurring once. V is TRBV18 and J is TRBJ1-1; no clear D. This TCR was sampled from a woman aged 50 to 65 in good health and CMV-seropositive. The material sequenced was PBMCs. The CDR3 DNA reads TGTGCCAGCTCAATACGGGAGAACACTGAAGCTTTCTTT. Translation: CASSIRENTEAFF.